This TCR beta chain was profiled in a study of beta chain features in type 1 diabetes. Study information: All samples combined gave 107,917,701 sorted cells for examination.

Germline V gene data show CDR1 as SGHRS and CDR2 as YFSETQ. The length of the CDR3 is 15 residues. J was trimmed by 6 bases and V by 3 bases; bases with no gene match: 11. Reverse transcribing all isolated RNA meant expressed TCRB transcripts were sequenced. Profiled with immunoSEQ multiplex PCR; TCRdb holds only in-frame clones, not every one. Among 200,000 to 250,000 clones listed, roughly 14% were seen once. This clone was seen a few times. Its antigen remains unknown. Averaging around 110 mL, one heparinised blood draw was given by each donor. Regarding the study as a whole: Patients with Type 1 diabetes showed moderately but significantly shorter TCRB CDR3s in all four CD4+ subsets. The study notes PCR might favor shorter templates equally in patients and controls.

The chain is built from TRBV5-1 and TRBJ1-2; 7 bases match TRBD1. The sequenced sample consisted of naive CD4+ T cells from blood. The TCR was taken from a woman aged 40 to 55 in good health. CDR3 sequence: CASSSTGATWNGYTF. The CDR3 DNA reads as TGCGCCAGCAGCTCCACAGGGGCGACATGGAATGGCTACACCTTC.